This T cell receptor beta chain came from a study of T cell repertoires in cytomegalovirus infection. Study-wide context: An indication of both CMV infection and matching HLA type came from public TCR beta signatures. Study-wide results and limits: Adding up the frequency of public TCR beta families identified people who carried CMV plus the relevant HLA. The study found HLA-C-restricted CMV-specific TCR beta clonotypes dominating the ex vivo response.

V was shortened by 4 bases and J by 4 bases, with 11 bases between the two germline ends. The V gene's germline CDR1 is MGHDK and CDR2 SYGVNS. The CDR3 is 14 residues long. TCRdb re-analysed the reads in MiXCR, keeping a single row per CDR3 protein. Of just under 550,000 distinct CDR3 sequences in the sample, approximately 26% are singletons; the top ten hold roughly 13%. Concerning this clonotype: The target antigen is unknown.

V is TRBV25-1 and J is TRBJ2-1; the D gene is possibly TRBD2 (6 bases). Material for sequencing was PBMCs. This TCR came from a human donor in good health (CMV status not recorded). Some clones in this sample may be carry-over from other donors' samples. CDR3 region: CASSARGGYNEQFF. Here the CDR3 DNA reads TGTGCCAGCAGTGCTAGGGGAGGTTACAATGAGCAGTTCTTC. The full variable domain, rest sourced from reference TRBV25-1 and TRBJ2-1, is EADIYQTPRYLVIGTGKKITLECSQTMGHDKMYWYQQDPGMELHLIHYSYGVNSTEKGDLSSESTVSRIRTEHFPLTLESARPSHTSQYLCASSARGGYNEQFFGPGTRLTVL.